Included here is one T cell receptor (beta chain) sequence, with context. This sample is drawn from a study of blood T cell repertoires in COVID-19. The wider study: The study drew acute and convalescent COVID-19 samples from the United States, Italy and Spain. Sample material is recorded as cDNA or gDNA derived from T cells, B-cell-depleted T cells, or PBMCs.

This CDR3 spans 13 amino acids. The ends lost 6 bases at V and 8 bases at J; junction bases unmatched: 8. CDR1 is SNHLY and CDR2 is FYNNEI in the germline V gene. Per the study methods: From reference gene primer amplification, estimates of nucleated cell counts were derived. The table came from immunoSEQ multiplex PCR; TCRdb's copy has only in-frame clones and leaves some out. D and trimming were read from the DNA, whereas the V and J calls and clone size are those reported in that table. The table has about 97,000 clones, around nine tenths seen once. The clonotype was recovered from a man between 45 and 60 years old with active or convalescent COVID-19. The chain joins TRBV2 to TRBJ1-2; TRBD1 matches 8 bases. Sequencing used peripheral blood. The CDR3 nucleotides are TGTGCCAGCAGATCCGGGACAGGCGAGGGCTACACCTTC. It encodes CASRSGTGEGYTF.